A selection of T cell receptor beta chains follows, all from one sample in a study of OX40 agonist ivuxolimab in advanced cancers. Data came from immunoSEQ multiplex PCR; TCRdb stores just in-frame clones and leaves some out. The repertoire has roughly 80,000 clones, approximately 79% of them found once; the top ten carry 1.5% to 2%. Here the sequenced sample was CD4+ or CD8+ T cells sorted from blood, taken in a trial of the OX40 agonist ivuxolimab. The receptors were sampled from an adult with an advanced solid tumor such as melanoma, head and neck, liver or kidney cancer. CDR3s leave out the opening cysteine and the closing phenylalanine or tryptophan. A D gene is named only where the DNA matches it firmly.

J gene,D gene,V gene,CDR3 length,CDR3 protein
TRBJ2-2,TRBD1,TRBV5-1,15,ASHNGVGQSNTGELF
TRBJ1-2,NA,TRBV5-1,11,ASSLEDGFGYT
TRBJ2-1,TRBD1,TRBV5-1,13,ASSWQGDLGNEQF
TRBJ2-4,TRBD2,TRBV5-1,13,ASSLGLGLADIQY
TRBJ1-2,NA,TRBV15,20,ATDSNLRNYGYTGRGNYGYT
TRBJ2-7,NA,TRBV11-2,12,ASSLARGFGEQY
TRBJ2-5,NA,TRBV6-1,12,ASSDGLTQETQY
TRBJ2-7,TRBD1,TRBV13,14,ASSSRQGGRAGEQY
TRBJ1-2,NA,TRBV2,10,ASSLDSYGYT
TRBJ1-1,NA,TRBV10-3,13,AIRDSGTENTEAF
TRBJ2-7,NA,TRBV28,10,ASSSNRQALN
TRBJ2-6,TRBD1,TRBV7-2,15,ASTWDRPSSGANVLT
TRBJ1-6,TRBD1,TRBV19,11,ATSGTGVSPLH
TRBJ1-1,NA,TRBV10-3,11,AISEVMGVEAF
TRBJ2-2,NA,TRBV5-6,15,ASSPVVVAPNTGELF
TRBJ2-7,NA,TRBV7-2,13,ASSRVVRSSYEQY
TRBJ1-2,NA,TRBV21-1,12,ASSPKRGFDGYT
TRBJ1-1,NA,TRBV4-1,12,ASSQAPGNTEAF
TRBJ1-2,TRBD1,TRBV29-1,10,SVVGQGWGYT
TRBJ1-4,NA,TRBV18,11,ASLGTAGEKLF
TRBJ2-6,NA,TRBV18,16,ASSKRGTARSGANVLT
TRBJ1-1,NA,TRBV20-1,9,SAEGGTEAF
TRBJ2-2,TRBD2,TRBV25-1,14,ASSDGRGSGTGELF
TRBJ2-7,NA,TRBV19,12,ASSISKQAGEQY
TRBJ1-6,NA,TRBV6-6,12,ASSTESYNSPLH
TRBJ2-1,TRBD1,TRBV2,16,ASSGVKSGQGPYNEQF
TRBJ2-1,TRBD2,TRBV15,14,ATSRPGGDAYNEQF